This T cell receptor beta chain was identified in a study of OX40 agonist ivuxolimab in advanced cancers. Only in-frame clones appear in the TCRdb table, and some are missing; sequencing was by immunoSEQ multiplex PCR. Among tens of thousands of clones listed, 75% to 90% were seen once. The V end was cut by 10 bases, the J end by 0 bases, with 19 bases between. Per germline, CDR1 MNHNS and CDR2 SASEGT. The CDR3 contains 15 residues. The J gene is TRBJ2-7, the V gene TRBV6-1; D is perhaps TRBD1 (5 bases). Sequenced here: CD4+ or CD8+ T cells sorted from blood, sampled in a trial of the OX40 agonist ivuxolimab. The clonotype originates from an adult with an advanced solid tumor such as melanoma, head and neck, liver or kidney cancer. This CDR3 is CATASQQVSSYEQYF. Here the CDR3 DNA reads TGTGCCACCGCGAGTCAACAGGTGTCCTCCTACGAGCAGTACTTC.